This TCR beta chain is drawn from a study of CD4 T cells in relation to SARS-CoV-2 and coronaviruses. The wider study: Crossreactive spike epitopes shared across donors were mapped to their HLA restriction.

From germline, CDR1 is SGHTA and CDR2 FQGNSA. Trimming left V 2 bases short and J 0 bases short, with 21 bases between. The CDR3 length is 19 residues. Deep TCR-beta sequencing used DNA from uncultured naive and memory CD4+ T cells. TCRdb's table, derived via immunoSEQ multiplex PCR, lists solely in-frame clones and lacks some. The sample holds about 65,000 clones, about 89% seen once. Study results and caveats: No crossreactivity against non-spike viral proteins was tested here.

In the case of this clone: What it binds is unknown.

Before the COVID-19 pandemic, during about 2010-2018, CD4+ T cells were taken from unexposed donors. CD4 enrichment then naive enrichment separated naive from memory CD4+ cells. Sequenced sample: memory CD4+ T cells from PBMCs. The TCR was taken from a human donor in good health. This chain links TRBV7-2 with TRBJ2-3; TRBD2 is a possible D gene (6 bases). The CDR3 region has the DNA TGTGCCAGCAGCTTACTCATACGGGTAGCGGACTCTAGCACAGATACGCAGTATTTT. Residues: CASSLLIRVADSSTDTQYF.